This TCR beta chain was profiled in a study of T cell responses to AZD1222 COVID-19 vaccine. The study, taken as a whole, reports: Repertoires were obtained solely post-peak T cell response. At baseline, just a handful of AZD1222 recipients tested seropositive. The sample set comprised mostly white British donors with more females, and clonal diversity was possibly underestimated. Among spike-specific TCRs, nearly half reportedly target unmutated variant regions.

Comment on this clone: Its antigen is still unknown.

Sequencing used immunoSEQ multiplex PCR; TCRdb keeps in-frame clones, though not all of them. Among approximately 150,000 clones listed, roughly nine tenths were seen once. The germline V and J ends were trimmed by 0 bases and 2 bases, with 12 bases remaining between them. From germline, CDR1 is MGHDK and CDR2 SYGVNS. CDR3 length equals 16 residues. The sample in question was peripheral blood, obtained 28 days after the second dose of the MenACWY control vaccine. The sequence came from an adult who received the MenACWY meningococcal vaccine as a control. This chain uses TRBV25-1 with TRBJ2-3; no clear D gene. The DNA of the CDR3 is TGTGCCAGCAGTGAATATGTTGGTCCTAACACAGATACGCAGTATTTT. As protein: CASSEYVGPNTDTQYF.